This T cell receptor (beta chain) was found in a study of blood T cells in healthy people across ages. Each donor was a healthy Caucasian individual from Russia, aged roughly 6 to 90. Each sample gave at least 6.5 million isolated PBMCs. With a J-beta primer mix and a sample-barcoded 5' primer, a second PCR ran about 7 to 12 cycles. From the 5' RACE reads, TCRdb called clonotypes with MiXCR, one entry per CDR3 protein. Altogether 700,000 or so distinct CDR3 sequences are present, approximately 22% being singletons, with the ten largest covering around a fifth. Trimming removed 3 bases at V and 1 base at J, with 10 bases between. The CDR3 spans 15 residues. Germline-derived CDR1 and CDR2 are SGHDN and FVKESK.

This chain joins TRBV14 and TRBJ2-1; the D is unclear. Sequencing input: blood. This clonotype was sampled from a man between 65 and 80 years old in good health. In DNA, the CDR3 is TGTGCCAGCAGCCAGGCACAGATTTCCTACAATGAGCAGTTCTTC. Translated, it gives CASSQAQISYNEQFF.